Listed below are T cell receptor beta chains from one sample, sequenced in a study of blood T cell repertoires in COVID-19. The repertoire was sequenced with immunoSEQ multiplex PCR; TCRdb's copy has only in-frame clones and lacks some. The sample carries tens of thousands of clones, 84% recorded once. Sequenced input: peripheral blood. These receptors all stem from a man aged 50 or older with acute or convalescent COVID-19. CDR3s include the opening cysteine and the closing phenylalanine or tryptophan. The D gene is left open where the match is weak. Size tells how often a clone was seen (once, few, many) or the class of an expanded clone, and some rows leave it out.

NA	TRBV7-2	TRBJ1-6	NA	CASSPPGGRDSPLHF	TGTGCCAGCAGCCCCCCGGGGGGGCGAGATTCACCCCTCCACTTT
once	TRBV29-1	TRBJ2-2	TRBD2	CSVSHSGRGVGELFF	TGCAGCGTATCCCATAGCGGGAGAGGGGTCGGGGAGCTGTTTTTT
NA	TRBV7-8	TRBJ2-2	TRBD1	CASSPTPRGQGFTGELFF	TGTGCCAGCAGCCCTACCCCCCGGGGACAGGGATTTACCGGGGAGCTGTTTTTT
NA	TRBV2	TRBJ1-1	NA	CASRTPGKKANTEAFF	TGTGCCAGCAGGACCCCCGGGAAGAAAGCGAACACTGAAGCTTTCTTT
NA	TRBV27	TRBJ2-3	TRBD2	CASTGVAGVADTQYF	TGTGCCAGTACGGGCGTAGCGGGAGTTGCAGATACGCAGTATTTT
NA	TRBV11-2	TRBJ1-2	NA	CASRPDSYYGYTF	TGTGCCAGCAGACCCGACAGCTACTATGGCTACACCTTC
NA	TRBV5-6	TRBJ1-2	TRBD1	CASSTGQGGLGYTF	TGTGCCAGCAGCACAGGACAGGGGGGGCTCGGCTACACCTTC
NA	TRBV7-2	TRBJ1-2	TRBD1	CASSLMGQGVNGYTF	TGTGCCAGCAGCTTGATGGGACAGGGTGTGAATGGCTACACCTTC
NA	TRBV6-6	TRBJ2-1	TRBD1	CASSTPTGLRNEQFF	TGTGCCAGCAGTACCCCGACAGGGCTTCGGAATGAGCAGTTCTTC
NA	TRBV5-4	TRBJ2-3	NA	CASSWRSMTDTQYF	TGTGCCAGCAGCTGGCGGTCAATGACAGATACGCAGTATTTT
NA	TRBV3-1/TRBV3-2	TRBJ2-7	TRBD2	CASSQGLAEAYEQYF	TGTGCCAGCAGCCAAGGGCTAGCGGAGGCCTACGAGCAGTACTTC
NA	TRBV5-1	TRBJ2-1	TRBD1	CASSLVQGANEQFF	TGCGCCAGCAGCTTGGTTCAGGGGGCAAATGAGCAGTTCTTC
NA	TRBV5-1	TRBJ2-5	TRBD2	CASSLASTSGTTQYF	TGCGCCAGCAGCTTGGCCTCGACTAGCGGAACGACCCAGTACTTC
NA	TRBV6-4	TRBJ2-1	TRBD2	CASSEIGLAGLNEQFF	TGTGCCAGCAGTGAAATAGGACTAGCGGGACTCAATGAGCAGTTCTTC